This is a list of T cell receptor beta chains from one sample in a study of blood T cell repertoires in COVID-19. Some clones are missing from TCRdb's copy, which holds only in-frame ones; the method was immunoSEQ multiplex PCR. The data contain roughly 220,000 clones, less than 90% of them singletons. The specimen sequenced was peripheral blood. Receptors were obtained from a woman aged 60-75 years who had recovered from COVID-19. Both conserved end residues are part of each CDR3. The D gene is left open where the match is weak. Some rows mark clone size as missing; the rest say once, few, many or name a class of expanded clone.

D: NA
size: NA
J: TRBJ1-6
V: TRBV6-4
DNA: TGTGCCAGCAGTCTCCAGGTTAGAGATTCACCCCTCCACTTT
CDR3: CASSLQVRDSPLHF

D: TRBD1
size: once
J: TRBJ1-3
V: TRBV10-3
DNA: TGTGCCATCAGTGAGTTACAGGGGTTCCCCTCTGGAAACACCATATATTTT
CDR3: CAISELQGFPSGNTIYF

D: NA
size: once
J: TRBJ1-2
V: TRBV27
DNA: TGTGCCAGCAGTCCAACAGGCTTAGCTAACTATGGCTACACCTTC
CDR3: CASSPTGLANYGYTF

D: TRBD2
size: NA
J: TRBJ2-2
V: TRBV9
DNA: TGTGCCAGCAGCGCGCTAGCGGCGAACACCGGGGAGCTGTTTTTT
CDR3: CASSALAANTGELFF

D: NA
size: NA
J: TRBJ1-3
V: TRBV6-1
DNA: TGTGCCAGCAGTGCGGGCTGGGGCCGCACTGGAAACACCATATATTTT
CDR3: CASSAGWGRTGNTIYF

D: NA
size: NA
J: TRBJ1-5
V: TRBV6-1
DNA: TGTGCCAGCAGTGACGGGAGCAATCAGCCCCAGCATTTT
CDR3: CASSDGSNQPQHF

D: TRBD2
size: NA
J: TRBJ2-2
V: TRBV3-1/TRBV3-2
DNA: TGTGCCAGCAGGAGCGGGGGGGCCACCGGGGAGCTGTTTTTT
CDR3: CASRSGGATGELFF

D: NA
size: NA
J: TRBJ1-5
V: TRBV7-2
DNA: TGTGCCAGCAGCCCGGGGAGCAATCAGCCCCAGCATTTT
CDR3: CASSPGSNQPQHF

D: TRBD1
size: NA
J: TRBJ2-3
V: TRBV2
DNA: TGTGCCAGCAATCCGGACAGGAGCACAGATACGCAGTATTTT
CDR3: CASNPDRSTDTQYF

D: TRBD1
size: NA
J: TRBJ1-4
V: TRBV9
DNA: TGTGCCAGCAGCGAGGGGGCTTACAATGAAAAACTGTTTTTT
CDR3: CASSEGAYNEKLFF

D: NA
size: once
J: TRBJ1-1
V: TRBV7-2
DNA: TGTGCCAGCAGCAAAGGCTCAGGGTACACTGAAGCTTTCTTT
CDR3: CASSKGSGYTEAFF

D: NA
size: NA
J: TRBJ1-6
V: TRBV19
DNA: TGTGCCAGTAGGTCCCCGTATAAAGGCGGTAATTCACCCCTCCACTTT
CDR3: CASRSPYKGGNSPLHF

D: NA
size: NA
J: TRBJ1-5
V: TRBV6-5
DNA: TGTGCCAGCAAGAGGGCCTTCGGTGGCAATCAGCCCCAGCATTTT
CDR3: CASKRAFGGNQPQHF

D: NA
size: NA
J: TRBJ2-3
V: TRBV7-9
DNA: TGTGCCAGCAGCCCGGACTCCACAGATACGCAGTATTTT
CDR3: CASSPDSTDTQYF

D: TRBD1
size: NA
J: TRBJ1-1
V: TRBV4-3
DNA: TGCGCCAGCAGCCAAGGAAGGGACAGGAATTGGGGCACTGAAGCTTTCTTT
CDR3: CASSQGRDRNWGTEAFF

D: NA
size: NA
J: TRBJ1-1
V: TRBV7-2
DNA: TGTGCCAGCAGCTTTAGGGCGGGCACTGAAGCTTTCTTT
CDR3: CASSFRAGTEAFF

D: TRBD2
size: NA
J: TRBJ2-1
V: TRBV7-2
DNA: TGTGCCAGCAGCTTAGGCGGGGGCAATGAGCAGTTCTTC
CDR3: CASSLGGGNEQFF

D: NA
size: NA
J: TRBJ1-2
V: TRBV5-5
DNA: TGTGCCAGCAGCTTGAGAGACTTTTTTGGTTCCTATGGCTACACCTTC
CDR3: CASSLRDFFGSYGYTF

D: NA
size: NA
J: TRBJ1-4
V: TRBV19
DNA: TGTGCCAGTAAAGGAGACAGGCGTAATGAAAAACTGTTTTTT
CDR3: CASKGDRRNEKLFF

D: NA
size: NA
J: TRBJ1-1
V: TRBV11-2
DNA: TGTGCCAGCAGCTCCCGGGAGAGGAACACTGAAGCTTTCTTT
CDR3: CASSSRERNTEAFF

D: TRBD1
size: NA
J: TRBJ1-2
V: TRBV25-1
DNA: TGTGCCAGCAGTGCAGACGACAGGGACTATGGCTACACCTTC
CDR3: CASSADDRDYGYTF

D: NA
size: NA
J: TRBJ2-3
V: TRBV6-5
DNA: TGTGCCAGCAGTTCCACGGGGTGGGATACGCAGTATTTT
CDR3: CASSSTGWDTQYF

D: TRBD1
size: NA
J: TRBJ2-5
V: TRBV10-3
DNA: TGTGCCATCAGTGAGGGACAGGGGGCAGGGGAGACCCAGTACTTC
CDR3: CAISEGQGAGETQYF

D: TRBD2
size: NA
J: TRBJ2-1
V: TRBV6-2/TRBV6-3
DNA: TGTGCCAGCAGTTACTCGTTGGGACTAGGTCCCGATGAGCAGTTCTTC
CDR3: CASSYSLGLGPDEQFF

D: TRBD1
size: NA
J: TRBJ1-1
V: TRBV10-3
DNA: TGTGCCATCAGTGACCCAGGGACAGGGAACACTGAAGCTTTCTTT
CDR3: CAISDPGTGNTEAFF

D: NA
size: NA
J: TRBJ1-1
V: TRBV2
DNA: TGTGCCAGCAGTGGTTTAGAGAACACTGAAGCTTTCTTT
CDR3: CASSGLENTEAFF

D: TRBD2
size: NA
J: TRBJ2-7
V: TRBV2
DNA: TGTGCCAGCAGTGACGGGGGGAACCCCTACGAGCAGTACTTC
CDR3: CASSDGGNPYEQYF

D: TRBD1
size: NA
J: TRBJ1-5
V: TRBV6-2/TRBV6-3
DNA: TGTGCCAGCAGTGGACAGGGCATGGGGCCCCAGCATTTT
CDR3: CASSGQGMGPQHF

D: TRBD1
size: NA
J: TRBJ1-2
V: TRBV6-6
DNA: TGTGCCAGCAGCTCTTCGGACAGGCCGGATGGCTACACCTTC
CDR3: CASSSSDRPDGYTF

D: NA
size: NA
J: TRBJ1-2
V: TRBV3-1/TRBV3-2
DNA: TGTGCCAGCAGCCAAGAACAATTTGCCTACACCTTC
CDR3: CASSQEQFAYTF

D: TRBD1
size: NA
J: TRBJ1-1
V: TRBV9
DNA: TGTGCCAGCAGCCCCCCGGGACAGGGCTGGGCTGAAGCTTTCTTT
CDR3: CASSPPGQGWAEAFF

D: NA
size: NA
J: TRBJ1-2
V: TRBV4-2
DNA: TGTGCCAGCAGCCAACCCGACGGAGATGGCTACACCTTC
CDR3: CASSQPDGDGYTF

D: TRBD2
size: NA
J: TRBJ2-1
V: TRBV7-9
DNA: TGTGCCAGCATAGGGGGACTAGCGGGAAACAATGAGCAGTTCTTC
CDR3: CASIGGLAGNNEQFF